Shown below are 17 T cell receptor beta chains from a single sample sequenced in a study of early T cells in non-severe SARS-CoV-2 infection (dated by TCRdb to 2020 to 2023). Libraries were made using 5' RACE. The run used a NextSeq 500. TCRdb applied fastp at Q25 and MiXCR to the public reads, then kept only in-frame beta chains. Identical CDR3 protein sequences are pooled into one entry, listed with their most common genes and DNA. For this sample the table gives 80,000 to 95,000 distinct CDR3 sequences, of which approximately 14% were detected only once. Clones ranked in the top ten supply 1.4% of the sample. Sequenced input: whole blood. The origin of the receptors is an adult who was a healthcare worker with PCR-confirmed SARS-CoV-2 infection or an uninfected control (not recorded which).

This clonotype has more than one count but fewer than ten. The genes are TRBV5-1 and TRBJ2-3; D is perhaps TRBD2 (6 bases). In germline, CDR1 is SGHRS, CDR2 YFSETQ. V gave up 4 bases and J gave up 3 bases, with 9 bases separating them. The CDR3 is 13 amino acids. In DNA, the CDR3 is TGCGCCAGCAGCCAAGGGAGGACAGATACGCAGTATTTT. Translation gives CASSQGRTDTQYF.

This clonotype has ten or more counts. The gene calls are TRBV21-1 and TRBJ1-5. TRBV21-1 is termed a pseudogene. CDR3 length equals 13 residues. The CDR3 is CASRNHSNQPQHF. The CDR3 coding sequence is TGTGCCAGCAGAAATCATAGCAATCAGCCCCAGCATTTT.

This chain connects TRBV2 to TRBJ1-3; 9 nucleotides agree with TRBD1. There are 15 residues in the CDR3. V was pared by 4 bases and J by 3 bases, with 4 bases of the junction left unmatched. Per germline, CDR1 SNHLY and CDR2 FYNNEI. CDR3 residues: CASSVGTGRGNTIYF. The CDR3 coding sequence is TGTGCCAGCAGTGTTGGGACAGGGCGTGGAAACACCATATATTTT.

Comment on this clonotype: Germline is not matched at one junction end, which may reflect a read error. V gene TRBV12-3 or TRBV12-4 combines with J gene TRBJ1-1; D is undetermined. The CDR3 has 16 amino acids. The CDR3 region has the DNA TGTGCCAGCAGCCGGAGGGCAGCGGCCCTTTTCACTGAAGCTTACTTT. Amino acid sequence: CASSRRAAALFTEAYF.

In this sample, this clonotype turned up many times. V gene TRBV19 combines with J gene TRBJ2-5; 8 bases fit TRBD1. In germline, CDR1 is LNHDA, CDR2 SQIVND (reference sequence). This CDR3 spans 13 amino acids. V dropped 8 bases and J dropped 5; count of bases not matched to a gene: 7. CDR3 nucleotide sequence: TGTGCCAGTTCGGACAGGGTCGGGGAGACCCAGTACTTC. Translation gives CASSDRVGETQYF.

This clonotype was counted only a few times. The J gene is TRBJ2-7, the V gene TRBV4-2; either TRBD1 or TRBD2 may supply D (5 bases each). Germline V gene lookup returns CDR1 LGHNA and CDR2 YNFKEQ. CDR3 length equals 14 residues. V was clipped by 4 bases and J by 6 bases, with 16 bases between them. CDR3 DNA: TGTGCCAGCAGCCCGGGAAGGGACCCCCTCGAGCAGTACTTC. This gives the protein CASSPGRDPLEQYF.

This clonotype was recorded at least ten times. CDR3 sequence (DNA): TGTGCCAGCAGTGAAACAGAGGACGTACCTAGCTCCTACGAGCAGTACTTC. It encodes CASSETEDVPSSYEQYF. V is TRBV2 and J is TRBJ2-7; D call uncertain. The CDR3 is 17 residues long. V shed 2 bases and J shed 0 bases, with 17 bases lying between them. Germline-derived CDR1 and CDR2 are SNHLY and FYNNEI.

The chain has TRBV20-1 and TRBJ2-1, with D possibly called TRBD1 or TRBD2 (5 bases each). Germline CDR1 DFQATT, CDR2 SNEGSKA (reference sequence). The CDR3 sequence is 16 residues long. Trimming removed 0 bases at V and 6 bases at J, with 18 bases between. The CDR3 protein is CSARDRTILRGNEQFF. The DNA for the CDR3 is TGCAGTGCTAGAGATCGGACCATCCTGAGGGGCAATGAGCAGTTCTTC.

In this sample, this clonotype turned up many times. The rearrangement uses TRBV7-8 and TRBJ1-5; 7 bases map to TRBD1. The CDR3 covers 15 residues. Trimming removed 5 bases from V and 4 bases from J; junction bases left unmatched: 8. Germline V CDR1 and CDR2: SGHVS, FQNEAQ. CDR3 coding DNA: TGTGCCAGCAGCCCCGACAGGGTTCGGAATCAGCCCCAGCATTTT. Translated: CASSPDRVRNQPQHF.

This clonotype was seen at least ten times. The V and J genes are TRBV11-2 and TRBJ2-3; 9 nucleotides line up with TRBD2. The CDR3 has 15 amino acids. Germline V CDR1 and CDR2: SGHAT, FQNNGV. After removal of 5 bases from V and 3 bases from J, the junction contained 6 bases not matched to a gene. The CDR3 DNA sequence: TGTGCCAGCAGCCCGCGCGGGGGGGGGACAGATACGCAGTATTTT. The encoded protein is CASSPRGGGTDTQYF.

The chain employs TRBV29-1 and TRBJ2-7, with TRBD2 matching over 9 bases. The CDR3 spans 11 residues. V shed 7 bases, J shed 7 bases, and the junction held 5 bases outside the gene matches. CDR1 and CDR2 (germline): SQVTM, ANQGSEA. In DNA, the CDR3 is TGCAGCGCTTTGCGGGGGGGGGAGCAGTACTTC. Translated: CSALRGGEQYF.

This clonotype was recorded at least ten times. The CDR3 DNA sequence: TGCAGTGCCAGGGTCGCCTGGGGCGGACCAGGGGAGCTGTTTTTT. It codes for CSARVAWGGPGELFF. The chain couples TRBV20-1 to TRBJ2-2; D perhaps matches TRBD1 (5 bases). The CDR3 has 15 residues. With 6 bases removed from V and 8 bases from J, the gap between germline ends came to 22 bases. Germline CDR1 DFQATT, CDR2 SNEGSKA (reference sequence).

This clonotype was observed many times. This chain uses TRBV3-1 with TRBJ1-2, with D perhaps matching TRBD1 (5 bases). Germline V gene sequence: CDR1 LGHDT, CDR2 YNNKEL (reference sequence). V was shortened by 0 bases and J by 8 bases, with 16 bases between the two germline ends. CDR3 size: 15 residues. Here the CDR3 DNA reads TGTGCCAGCAGCCAAGACGCGGGACCATCCCTAGGCTACACCTTC. It yields the protein CASSQDAGPSLGYTF. The full variable domain, its missing parts supplied by reference TRBV3-1 and TRBJ1-2, is DTAVSQTPKYLVTQMGNDKSIKCEQNLGHDTMYWYKQDSKKFLKIMFSYNNKELIINETVPNRFSPKSPDKAHLNLHINSLELGDSAVYFCASSQDAGPSLGYTFGSGTRLTVV.

This clonotype was observed many times. This rearrangement joins TRBV18 to TRBJ1-1; D is unresolved. The CDR3 sequence is 15 residues long. V was trimmed by 2 bases and J by 1 base, leaving 11 bases between them. Germline values: CDR1 KGHSH, CDR2 LQKENI. The CDR3, as DNA: TGTGCCAGCTCACCATCGGGCGGCTCGAACACTGAAGCTTTCTTT. This codes for CASSPSGGSNTEAFF.

The chain employs TRBV11-2 and TRBJ2-2; TRBD2 aligns across 11 bases. The length of the CDR3 is 19 residues. Germline assignment: CDR1 SGHAT and CDR2 FQNNGV. V lost 5 bases to trimming and J lost 7 bases; unmatched junction nucleotides: 18. The CDR3 spells CASSLTVAGTSGVSGELFF. CDR3 nucleotide sequence: TGTGCCAGCAGCCTCACTGTCGCCGGGACTAGCGGTGTCAGCGGGGAGCTGTTTTTT.

This clonotype has only a few counts. The V call is TRBV20-1, the J call TRBJ1-5; TRBD1 matches 8 bases. J gave up 0 bases and V 3 bases, and 10 bases lay outside the gene matches. The CDR3 consists of 17 residues. The germline gives CDR1 DFQATT, CDR2 SNEGSKA (reference sequence). CDR3 in amino acids: CSASAGQAPFSNQPQHF. Here the CDR3 DNA reads TGCAGTGCTAGCGCGGGACAGGCACCCTTTAGCAATCAGCCCCAGCATTTT.

V and J are TRBV12-2 and TRBJ2-7; the table gives TRBD1 as D, unverified against the DNA. TRBV12-2 is a documented pseudogene. CDR3 length equals 16 residues. The CDR3 coding sequence is TGTGCAAGTCGCTTAGTGGGCAGGGGATTATTCTACGAGCAGTACTTC. It is translated as CASRLVGRGLFYEQYF.